This T cell receptor (beta chain) was captured in a study of control samples from healthy donors and cancer patients. Germline loops: CDR1 ENHRY, CDR2 SYGVKD. With V trimmed by 6 bases and J by 4 bases, 5 bases remained unmatched. The CDR3 spans 15 residues. TCRdb's copy holds only in-frame clones and misses some; the assay was immunoSEQ multiplex PCR. This table holds fewer than 200,000 clones, about 92% found once. Material for sequencing was blood. The chain employs TRBV10-3 and TRBJ2-2; 10 bases fit TRBD2. The clonotype was recovered from a man aged 25-45 years in good health. In nucleotides, the CDR3 is TGTGCCATCAGAACCCCTAGCGGGGGCACCGGGGAGCTGTTTTTT. Its protein product is CAIRTPSGGTGELFF.